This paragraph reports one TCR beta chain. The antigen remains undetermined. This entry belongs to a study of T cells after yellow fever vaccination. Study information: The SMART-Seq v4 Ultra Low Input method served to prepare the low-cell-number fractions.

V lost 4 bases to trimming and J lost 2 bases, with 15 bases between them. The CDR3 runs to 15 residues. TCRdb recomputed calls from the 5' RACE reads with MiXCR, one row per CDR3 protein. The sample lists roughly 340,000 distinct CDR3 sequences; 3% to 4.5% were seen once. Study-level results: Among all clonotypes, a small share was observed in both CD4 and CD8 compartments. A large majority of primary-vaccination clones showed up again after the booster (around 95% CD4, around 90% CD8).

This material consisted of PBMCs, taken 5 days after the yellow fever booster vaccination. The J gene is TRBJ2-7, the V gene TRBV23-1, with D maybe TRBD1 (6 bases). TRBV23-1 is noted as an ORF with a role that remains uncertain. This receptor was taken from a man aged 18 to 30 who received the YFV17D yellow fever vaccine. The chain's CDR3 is CASSRGHPKTYEQYV. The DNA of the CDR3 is TGCGCCAGCAGTCGGGGACACCCAAAAACCTACGAGCAGTACGTC.